Each of the 13 T cell receptor beta chains below was sequenced from the same sample in a study of early T cells in non-severe SARS-CoV-2 infection. From the 5' RACE reads, TCRdb called clonotypes with MiXCR, one entry per CDR3 protein. The sample yields 45,000 to 60,000 distinct CDR3 sequences, more than 7.5% seen once. The sequencing input was whole blood. The receptor source for this set is an adult who was a healthcare worker with PCR-confirmed SARS-CoV-2 infection or an uninfected control (not recorded which).

This clonotype showed up many times. The chain has TRBV7-8 and TRBJ2-1; tentative D call: TRBD1 (9 bases). Germline V lookup: CDR1 SGHVS, CDR2 FQNEAQ. The CDR3 totals 16 residues. The V end lost 5 bases, the J end lost 8 bases, and 22 bases lay between the germline ends. CDR3 DNA: TGTGCCAGCAGCGAATGGGGCGGGAGGACAGGGGATGAGCAGTTCTTC. Amino acid sequence: CASSEWGGRTGDEQFF.

For the CDR3, the DNA is TGCAGTGCTTGGAGCGGGAGGGCCGGGGGCACAGATACGCAGTATTTT. The encoded protein is CSAWSGRAGGTDTQYF. J is TRBJ2-3 and V is TRBV20-1, with 10 bases that match TRBD2. The germline gives CDR1 DFQATT, CDR2 SNEGSKA (reference sequence). The length of the CDR3 is 16 residues. J gave up 1 base and V 5 bases, and 9 bases lay outside the gene matches.

The table lists this clonotype with many counts. The V call is TRBV27, the J call TRBJ1-4; D might be TRBD1 (6 bases). The germline V gene has CDR1 MNHEY and CDR2 SMNVEV (reference sequence). The CDR3 covers 15 residues. V gave up 0 bases and J gave up 8 bases, with 13 bases separating them. The DNA of the CDR3 is TGTGCCAGCAGTTTATCGAGGACAGCGTCAGAAAAACTGTTTTTT. Translated, it gives CASSLSRTASEKLFF. Supplemented by reference TRBV27 and TRBJ1-4, the full variable domain reads EAQVTQNPRYLITVTGKKLTVTCSQNMNHEYMSWYRQDPGLGLRQIYYSMNVEVTDKGDVPEGYKVSRKEKRNFPLILESPSPNQTSLYFCASSLSRTASEKLFFGSGTQLSVL.

This clonotype rates as medium-sized (0.01 to 0.1%). The rearrangement uses TRBV7-3 and TRBJ2-7, with D possibly being TRBD2 (6 bases). Trimming left V 5 bases short and J 4 bases short, with 12 bases between. There are 13 residues in the CDR3. Germline V gene lookup returns CDR1 SGHTA and CDR2 FQGTGA. The CDR3 sequence is CASSIPGGYEQYF. The CDR3 coding sequence is TGTGCCAGCAGCATACCAGGAGGGTACGAGCAGTACTTC.

This clonotype was counted only a few times. This rearrangement joins TRBV5-1 to TRBJ2-7; 13 nucleotides line up with TRBD2. The junction had 14 bases not matched to a gene; V was cut back by 5 bases and J by 6 bases. This CDR3 contains 17 residues. CDR1 and CDR2 from the germline V gene are SGHRS and YFSETQ. DNA for the CDR3: TGCGCCAGCAGGTGGACTAGCGGGAGTCCAAGTGTAGGCGAGCAGTACTTC. As protein: CASRWTSGSPSVGEQYF.

The chain couples TRBV12-3 or TRBV12-4 to TRBJ1-2, with D perhaps TRBD1 (6 bases). Trimming took 5 bases from V and 8 from J, leaving 15 bases between them. The CDR3 covers 13 residues. CDR3 residues: CASSRQESWGYTF. The CDR3 region has the DNA TGTGCCAGCAGTAGACAGGAGAGCTGGGGCTACACCTTC.

The V gene is TRBV12-3 or TRBV12-4, the J gene TRBJ2-7; D unresolved. This CDR3 comprises 12 residues. Trimming cost V 5 bases and J 2 bases, with 7 bases left between them. The CDR3 DNA reads TGTGCCAGCAGTCCTGGGCCCTACGAGCAGTACTTC. As protein: CASSPGPYEQYF.

Ten or more counts support this clonotype. The chain employs TRBV30 and TRBJ1-1, with D possibly matching TRBD1 (5 bases). Trimming took off 5 bases at V and 12 bases at J, with 19 bases between the two ends. Germline V gene lookup returns CDR1 GTSNPN and CDR2 SVGIG (reference sequence). The CDR3 spans 12 residues. The CDR3 spells CAWAGSGTGSFF. In DNA, the CDR3 is TGTGCCTGGGCCGGGTCGGGGACCGGATCTTTCTTT. Looking up the rest from reference TRBV30 and TRBJ1-1 gives the full variable domain: SQTIHQWPATLVQPVGSPLSLECTVEGTSNPNLYWYRQAAGRGLQLLFYSVGIGQISSEVPQNLSASRPQDRQFILSSKKLLLSDSGFYLCAWAGSGTGSFFGQGTRLTVV.

This chain uses TRBV7-8 with TRBJ2-2; the D call may be TRBD1 or TRBD2 (5 bases each). This CDR3 has 19 residues. V was pared by 3 bases and J by 6 bases, with 26 bases between. The germline CDR1 and CDR2 sequences are SGHVS and FQNEAQ. The chain's CDR3 is CASSLLGGLQPRGPGELFF. The CDR3 DNA reads as TGTGCCAGCAGCTTGTTGGGCGGGCTCCAACCGAGGGGCCCCGGGGAGCTGTTTTTT. Full variable domain (rest looked up from reference TRBV7-8 and TRBJ2-2): GAGVSQSPRYKVAKRGQDVALRCDPISGHVSLFWYQQALGQGPEFLTYFQNEAQLDKSGLPSDRFFAERPEGSVSTLKIQRTQQEDSAVYLCASSLLGGLQPRGPGELFFGEGSRLTVL.

The gene calls are TRBV29-1 and TRBJ2-3, with 14 positions matching TRBD2. The CDR3 loop spans 18 amino acids. Germline V gives CDR1 SQVTM, CDR2 ANQGSEA. The trim removed 6 bases at V and 1 base at J, leaving 12 bases unmatched. CDR3 sequence reads: CSVLSGTSGSWGTDTQYF. Written as DNA, the CDR3 is TGCAGCGTCCTGAGCGGGACTAGCGGGAGCTGGGGCACAGATACGCAGTATTTT.

The sample holds a few counts of this clonotype. The V call is TRBV7-6, the J call TRBJ2-7, with 9 nucleotides matching TRBD1. The CDR3 consists of 14 residues. V shed 5 bases, J shed 4 bases, and the junction held 6 bases outside the gene matches. The germline V gene has CDR1 SGHVS and CDR2 FNYEAQ. CDR3 amino acids: CASSLQGAEYEQYF. CDR3 bases: TGTGCCAGCAGCCTACAGGGGGCGGAGTACGAGCAGTACTTC.

CDR3 sequence: CASRNGDQPQHF. As DNA, the CDR3 is TGTGCCAGCAGGAACGGAGATCAGCCCCAGCATTTT. The rearrangement links TRBV12-3 or TRBV12-4 to TRBJ1-5, with D hard to call. The CDR3 consists of 12 residues. The germline V and J ends were trimmed by 6 bases and 5 bases, with 8 bases remaining between them.

The table lists this clonotype with many counts. CDR3 DNA: TGTGCCAGCAGCCGAGAGGGGCCACTCTCTGGAAACACCATATATTTT. It codes for CASSREGPLSGNTIYF. The chain recombines TRBV4-2 with TRBJ1-3, with D perhaps TRBD1 (5 bases). V was trimmed by 4 bases and J by 0 bases, leaving 13 bases between them. This CDR3 comprises 16 residues. From germline, CDR1 is LGHNA and CDR2 YNFKEQ.